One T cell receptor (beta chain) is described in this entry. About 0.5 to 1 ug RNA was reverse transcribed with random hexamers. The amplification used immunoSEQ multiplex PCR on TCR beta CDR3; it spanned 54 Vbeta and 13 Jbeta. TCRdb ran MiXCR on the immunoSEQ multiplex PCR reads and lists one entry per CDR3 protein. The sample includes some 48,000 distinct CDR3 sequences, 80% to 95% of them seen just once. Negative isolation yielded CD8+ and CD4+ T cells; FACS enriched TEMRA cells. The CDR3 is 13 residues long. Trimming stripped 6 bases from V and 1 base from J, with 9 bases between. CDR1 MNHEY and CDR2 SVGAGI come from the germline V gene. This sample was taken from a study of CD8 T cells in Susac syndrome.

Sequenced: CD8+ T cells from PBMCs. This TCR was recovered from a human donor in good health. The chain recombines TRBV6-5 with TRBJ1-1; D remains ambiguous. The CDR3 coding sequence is TGTGCCAGCAGGTTCGGGTCGAACACTGAAGCTTTCTTT. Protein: CASRFGSNTEAFF.